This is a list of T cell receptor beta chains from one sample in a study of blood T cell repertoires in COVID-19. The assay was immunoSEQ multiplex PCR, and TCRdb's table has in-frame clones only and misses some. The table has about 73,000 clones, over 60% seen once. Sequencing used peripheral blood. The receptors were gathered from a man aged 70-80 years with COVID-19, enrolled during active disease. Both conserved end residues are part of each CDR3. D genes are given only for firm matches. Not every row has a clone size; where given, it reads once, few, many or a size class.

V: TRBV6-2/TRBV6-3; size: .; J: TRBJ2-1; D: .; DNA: TGTGCCAGCAGTTACCCCCGCAGTCCGAATGAGCAGTTCTTC; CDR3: CASSYPRSPNEQFF
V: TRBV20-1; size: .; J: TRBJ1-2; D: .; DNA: TGCAGTGCGCAGGACTATGGCTACACCTTC; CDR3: CSAQDYGYTF
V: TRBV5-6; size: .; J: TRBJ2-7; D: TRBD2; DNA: TGTGCCAGCACCCTCAAGACTACTAGCGGCACCTACGAGCAGTACTTC; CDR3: CASTLKTTSGTYEQYF
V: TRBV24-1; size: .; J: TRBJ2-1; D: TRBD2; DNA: TGTGCCACCAGTGATCAACTAGCGGGAGGGTGGAATGAGCAGTTCTTC; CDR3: CATSDQLAGGWNEQFF
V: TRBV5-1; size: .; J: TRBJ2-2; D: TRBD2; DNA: TGCGCCAGCAGCTTGGGACTAGCGGGACTCACCGGGGAGCTGTTTTTT; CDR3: CASSLGLAGLTGELFF
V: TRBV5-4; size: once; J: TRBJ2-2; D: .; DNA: TGTGCCAGCAGCTTGACAGGAAACACCGGGGAGCTGTTTTTT; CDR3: CASSLTGNTGELFF
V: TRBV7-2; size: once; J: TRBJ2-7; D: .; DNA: TGTGCCAGCAGCTTAGCGGGACTCTACGAGCAGTACTTC; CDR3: CASSLAGLYEQYF
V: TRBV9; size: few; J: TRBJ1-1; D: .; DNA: TGTGCCAGCAGCGCCACGCCCGGGATGGGGGCCGGCACTGAAGCTTTCTTT; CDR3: CASSATPGMGAGTEAFF
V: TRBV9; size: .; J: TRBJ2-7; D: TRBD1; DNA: TGTGCCAGCAGCGAGGCAGGGGGAGCCTACGAGCAGTACTTC; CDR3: CASSEAGGAYEQYF
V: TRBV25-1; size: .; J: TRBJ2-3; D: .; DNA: TGTGCCAGCAGTTCCTGGACAGCTAGCACAGATACGCAGTATTTT; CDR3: CASSSWTASTDTQYF
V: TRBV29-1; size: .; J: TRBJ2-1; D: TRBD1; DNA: TGCAGCGTTGGTCCCCGACAGGGTAACGAGCAGTTCTTC; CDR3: CSVGPRQGNEQFF
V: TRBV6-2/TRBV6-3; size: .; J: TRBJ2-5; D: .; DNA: TGTGCCAGCAGCTATGTCGGGAGCGCCCGGACCCAGTACTTC; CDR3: CASSYVGSARTQYF